This TCR beta chain is from a study of Ad26.COV2.S vaccination and SARS-CoV-2 variants. Study in general: The COV1001 Ad26.COV2.S trial arm included the donor. Notes on the study in general: Vaccinated individuals (as opposed to placebo recipients) had higher spike-specific TCR breadth. After vaccination, substantial breadth of spike-specific CD8+ and CD4+ responses was reported.

TCRdb's table, derived via immunoSEQ multiplex PCR, lists solely in-frame clones and lacks some. The data show around 320,000 clones, with around 86% seen just once and roughly 3.6% held by the top ten. Germline CDR1 DFQATT, CDR2 SNEGSKA (reference sequence). The CDR3 is 13 residues long. V dropped 3 bases and J dropped 9; count of bases not matched to a gene: 7. Specified treatment: about 20 received Ad26.COV2.S at low or high dose, single or two shots; 5 received placebo; per-sample allocation not given. Sample collection was performed on day 63 after the first vaccine or placebo injection. An adult donor aged 18-55 years was enrolled in Boston. About this clone itself: Its antigen is unknown.

The clonotype was recovered from a person aged 18-60 years who received the Ad26.COV2.S COVID-19 vaccine or a placebo. The chain employs TRBV20-1 and TRBJ1-5, with 8 bases fitting TRBD1. The specimen was peripheral blood, collected in a trial of Ad26.COV2.S vaccine versus placebo. CDR3 nucleotide sequence: TGCAGTGCTAGTGCCGGGACAGGTTCGCCCCAGCATTTT. This codes for CSASAGTGSPQHF.